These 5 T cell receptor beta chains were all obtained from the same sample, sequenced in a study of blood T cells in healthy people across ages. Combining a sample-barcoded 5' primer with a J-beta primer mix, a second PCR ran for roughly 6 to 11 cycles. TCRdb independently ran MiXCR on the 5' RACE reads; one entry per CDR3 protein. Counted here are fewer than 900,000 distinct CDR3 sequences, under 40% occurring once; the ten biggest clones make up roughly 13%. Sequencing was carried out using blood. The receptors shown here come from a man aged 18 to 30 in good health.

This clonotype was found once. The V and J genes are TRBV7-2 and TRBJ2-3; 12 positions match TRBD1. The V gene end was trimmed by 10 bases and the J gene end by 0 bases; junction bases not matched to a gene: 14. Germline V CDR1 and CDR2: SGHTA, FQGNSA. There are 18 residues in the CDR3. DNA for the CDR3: TGTGCCAAACCGGGACAGGGGGCCGTTCCTTTTAGCACAGATACGCAGTATTTT. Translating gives CAKPGQGAVPFSTDTQYF.

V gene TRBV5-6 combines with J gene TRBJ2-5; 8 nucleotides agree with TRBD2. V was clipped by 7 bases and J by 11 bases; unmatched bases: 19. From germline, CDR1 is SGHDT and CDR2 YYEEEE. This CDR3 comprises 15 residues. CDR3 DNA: TGTGCCAGCTCCTGGACTAGCAGGGAATACAATGAGCAGTACTTC. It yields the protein CASSWTSREYNEQYF.

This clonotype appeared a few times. This CDR3 reads CASSVRRQGYEQYF. In DNA, the CDR3 is TGTGCCAGCAGCGTCCGACGACAGGGCTACGAGCAGTACTTC. The chain combines TRBV7-2 with TRBJ2-7; 7 bases are a match to TRBD1. The germline CDR1 and CDR2 sequences are SGHTA and FQGNSA. V lost 5 bases, J lost 3 bases, and 7 bases stayed unmatched. The length of the CDR3 is 14 residues. The variable domain in full, with the rest retrieved from reference TRBV7-2 and TRBJ2-7, is GAGVSQSPSNKVTEKGKDVELRCDPISGHTALYWYRQSLGQGLEFLIYFQGNSAPDKSGLPSDRFSAERTGGSVSTLTIQRTQQEDSAVYLCASSVRRQGYEQYFGPGTRLTVT.

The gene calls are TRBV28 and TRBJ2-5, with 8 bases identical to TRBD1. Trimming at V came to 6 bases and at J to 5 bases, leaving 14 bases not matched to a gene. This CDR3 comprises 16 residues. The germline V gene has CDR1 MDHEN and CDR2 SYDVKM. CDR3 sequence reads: CASSPRTGTPSETQYF. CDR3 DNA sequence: TGTGCCAGCAGCCCTCGGACAGGGACCCCCTCGGAGACCCAGTACTTC.

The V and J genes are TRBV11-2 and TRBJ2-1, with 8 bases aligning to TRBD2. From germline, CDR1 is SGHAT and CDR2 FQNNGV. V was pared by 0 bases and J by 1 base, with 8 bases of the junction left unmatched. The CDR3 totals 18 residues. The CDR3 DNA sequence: TGTGCCAGCAGCTTAGACTCAGCGGGAGATAGATCCTACAATGAGCAGTTCTTC. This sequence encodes CASSLDSAGDRSYNEQFF.